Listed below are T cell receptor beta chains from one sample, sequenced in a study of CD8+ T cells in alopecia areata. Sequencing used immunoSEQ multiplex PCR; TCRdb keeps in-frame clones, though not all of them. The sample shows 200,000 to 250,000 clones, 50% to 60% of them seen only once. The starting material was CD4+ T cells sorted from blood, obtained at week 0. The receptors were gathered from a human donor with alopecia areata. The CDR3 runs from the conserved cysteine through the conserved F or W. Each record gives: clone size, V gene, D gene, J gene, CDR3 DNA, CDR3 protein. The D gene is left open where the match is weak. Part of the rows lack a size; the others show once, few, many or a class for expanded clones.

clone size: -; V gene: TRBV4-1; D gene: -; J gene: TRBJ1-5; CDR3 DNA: TGCGCCAGCAGCCAAGACGGGTGGGACAGCAATCAGCCCCAGCATTTT; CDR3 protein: CASSQDGWDSNQPQHF
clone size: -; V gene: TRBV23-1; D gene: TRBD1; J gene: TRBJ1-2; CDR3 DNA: TGCGCCAGCAGTCAAGGACAGGCGAAAGCTAACTATGGCTACACCTTC; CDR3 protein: CASSQGQAKANYGYTF
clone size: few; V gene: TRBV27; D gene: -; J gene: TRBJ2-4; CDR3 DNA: TGTGCCAGCTTCCCCCTGGGGGCGTCGGGCATTCAGTACTTC; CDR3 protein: CASFPLGASGIQYF
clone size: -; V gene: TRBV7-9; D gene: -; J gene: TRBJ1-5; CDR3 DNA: TGTGCCAGCAGTCACACCAATCAGCCCCAGCATTTT; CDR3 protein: CASSHTNQPQHF
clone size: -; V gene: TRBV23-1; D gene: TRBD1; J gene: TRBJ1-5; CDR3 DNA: TGCGCCAGCACTCCAGGGGGCTGGTCGCCGAGCAATCAGCCCCAGCATTTT; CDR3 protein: CASTPGGWSPSNQPQHF
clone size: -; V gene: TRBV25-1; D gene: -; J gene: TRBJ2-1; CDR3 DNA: TGTGCCAGCAGTCTGACCCTCCTGGATCAGTTCTTC; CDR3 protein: CASSLTLLDQFF
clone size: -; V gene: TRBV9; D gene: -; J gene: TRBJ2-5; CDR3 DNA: TGTGCCAGCAGCGTAGTCGGGGGCCAAGAGACCCAGTACTTC; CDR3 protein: CASSVVGGQETQYF
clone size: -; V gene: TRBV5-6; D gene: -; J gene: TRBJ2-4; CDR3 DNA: TGTGCCAGCAGCTTGGCGGGGGACCTCGACATTCAGTACTTC; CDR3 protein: CASSLAGDLDIQYF
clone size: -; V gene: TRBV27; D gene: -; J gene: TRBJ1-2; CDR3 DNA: TGTGCCAGCAGTTTAAGTACTGCAGGGCCTAACTATGGCTACACCTTC; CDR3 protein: CASSLSTAGPNYGYTF
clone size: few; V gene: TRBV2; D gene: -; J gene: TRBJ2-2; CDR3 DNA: TGTGCCAGCAGTGGACAGAGCACCGGGGAGCTGTTTTTT; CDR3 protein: CASSGQSTGELFF
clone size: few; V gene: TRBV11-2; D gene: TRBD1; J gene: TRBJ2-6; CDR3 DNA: TGTGCCAGCAGCCTGGGACAGGGCTTCTTCTCTGGGGCCAACGTCCTGACTTTC; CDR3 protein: CASSLGQGFFSGANVLTF
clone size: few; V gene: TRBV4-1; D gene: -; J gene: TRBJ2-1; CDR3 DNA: TGCGCCAGCAGCCAAGTCGACCTAGTTACCTACAATGAGCAGTTCTTC; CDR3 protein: CASSQVDLVTYNEQFF
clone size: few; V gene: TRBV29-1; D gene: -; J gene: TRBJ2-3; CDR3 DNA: TGCAGCGTTGACGGCAGCACAGATACGCAGTATTTT; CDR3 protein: CSVDGSTDTQYF
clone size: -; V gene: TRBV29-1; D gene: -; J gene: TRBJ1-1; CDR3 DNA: TGCAGCGTTGAGAGGGTAGCGAACACTGAAGCTTTCTTT; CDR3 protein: CSVERVANTEAFF
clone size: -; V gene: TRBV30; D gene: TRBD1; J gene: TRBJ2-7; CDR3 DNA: TGTGCCTGGGGTACGACAGGGAGCTCCTACGAGCAGTACTTC; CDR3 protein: CAWGTTGSSYEQYF
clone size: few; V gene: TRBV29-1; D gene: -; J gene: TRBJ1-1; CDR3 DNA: TGCAGCGTTGAACTACCCCCCCGGGTCGGGTTCTTT; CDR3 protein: CSVELPPRVGFF
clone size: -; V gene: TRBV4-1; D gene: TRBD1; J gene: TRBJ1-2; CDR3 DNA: TGCGCCAGCAGCCAAGACTTCCGGGACAGGAAGGGCTACACCTTC; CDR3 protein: CASSQDFRDRKGYTF
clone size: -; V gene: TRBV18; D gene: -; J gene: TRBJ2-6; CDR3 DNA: TGTGCCAGCTCACCGGGGGTCAAAGCTGGGGCCAACGTCCTGACTTTC; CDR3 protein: CASSPGVKAGANVLTF
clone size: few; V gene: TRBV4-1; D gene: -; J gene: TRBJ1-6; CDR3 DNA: TGCGCCAGCAGCCAAGGGACAGTGCCTAATTCACCCCTCCACTTT; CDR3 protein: CASSQGTVPNSPLHF
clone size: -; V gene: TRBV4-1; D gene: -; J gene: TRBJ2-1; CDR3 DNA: TGCGCCAGCAGCCAACGAGACTGGAGCTCCTACAATGAGCAGTTCTTC; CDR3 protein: CASSQRDWSSYNEQFF
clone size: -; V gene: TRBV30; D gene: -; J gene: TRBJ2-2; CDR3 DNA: TGTGCCTGGAAACGTCCGGGATTACAGAACACCGGGGAGCTGTTTTTT; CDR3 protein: CAWKRPGLQNTGELFF
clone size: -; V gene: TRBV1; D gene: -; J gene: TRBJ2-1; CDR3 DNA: TGCACCAGCAGCCAAAGTGTCGGGACTAGCGGCCGCAATGAGCAGTTCTTC; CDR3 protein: CTSSQSVGTSGRNEQFF
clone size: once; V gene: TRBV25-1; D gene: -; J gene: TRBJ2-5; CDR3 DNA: TGTGCCAGCAGTGGTTATTTGGGGACCCAGTACTTC; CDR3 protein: CASSGYLGTQYF
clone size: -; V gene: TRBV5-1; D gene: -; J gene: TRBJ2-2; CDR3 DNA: TGCGCCAGCAGCTCGGCAGGGGCCGGGGAGCTGTTTTTT; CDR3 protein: CASSSAGAGELFF
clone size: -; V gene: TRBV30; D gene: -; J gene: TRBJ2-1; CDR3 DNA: TGTGCCTGGAAAGTAGCGGATTCCGGTCTCAATGAGCAGTTCTTC; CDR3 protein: CAWKVADSGLNEQFF
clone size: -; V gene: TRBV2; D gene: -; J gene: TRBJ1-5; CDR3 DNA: TGTGCCAGCAGTGAAGACAGCAGGAATCAGCCCCAGCATTTT; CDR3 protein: CASSEDSRNQPQHF
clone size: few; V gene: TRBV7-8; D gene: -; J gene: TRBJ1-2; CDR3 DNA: TGTGCCAGCAGCCCCGGACATTTTCCCAACTATGGCTACACCTTC; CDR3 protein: CASSPGHFPNYGYTF
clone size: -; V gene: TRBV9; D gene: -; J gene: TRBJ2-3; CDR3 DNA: TGTGCCAGCAGCCCCAGCCCCCTAGATACGCAGTATTTT; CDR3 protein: CASSPSPLDTQYF
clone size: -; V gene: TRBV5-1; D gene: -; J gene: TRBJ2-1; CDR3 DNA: TGCGCCAGCGGGTCCTGGGGACTTAACAATGAGCAGTTCTTC; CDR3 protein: CASGSWGLNNEQFF
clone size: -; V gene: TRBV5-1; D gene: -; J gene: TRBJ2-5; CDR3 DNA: TGCGCCAGCAGCTTGGGCTGGGGTGAAGAGACCCAGTACTTC; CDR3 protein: CASSLGWGEETQYF
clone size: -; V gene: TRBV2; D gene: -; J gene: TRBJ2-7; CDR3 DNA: TGTGCCAGCAAGCCCCGGGGCCGCCTCTACGAGCAGTACTTC; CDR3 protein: CASKPRGRLYEQYF
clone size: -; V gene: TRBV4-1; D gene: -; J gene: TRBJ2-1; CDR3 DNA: TGCGCCAGCAGCCCCATGGGGGTTAACTACAATGAGCAGTTCTTC; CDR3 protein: CASSPMGVNYNEQFF
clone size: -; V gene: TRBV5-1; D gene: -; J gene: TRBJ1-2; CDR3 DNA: TGCGCCAGCAGCTTGGTCCTGGGGACCTATGGCTACACCTTC; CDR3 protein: CASSLVLGTYGYTF
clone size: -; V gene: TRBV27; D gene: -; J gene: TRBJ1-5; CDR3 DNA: TGTGCCAGCAGTTCGGTGAGTGGGAGAAATCAGCCCCAGCATTTT; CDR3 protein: CASSSVSGRNQPQHF
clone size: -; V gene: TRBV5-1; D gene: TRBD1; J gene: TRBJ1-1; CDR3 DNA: TGCGCCAGCAGCCCGATAGGGACAGCGAACACTGAAGCTTTCTTT; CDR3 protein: CASSPIGTANTEAFF
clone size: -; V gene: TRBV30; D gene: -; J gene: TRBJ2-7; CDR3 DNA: TGTGCCTGGAGTGTAGGGCACGAGCAGTACTTC; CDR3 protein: CAWSVGHEQYF
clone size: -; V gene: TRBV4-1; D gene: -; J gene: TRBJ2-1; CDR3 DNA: TGCGCCAGCAGCCAACCCCCCTTTAGGATCGGCGAGAGCTCCTACAATGAGCAGTTCTTC; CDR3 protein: CASSQPPFRIGESSYNEQFF
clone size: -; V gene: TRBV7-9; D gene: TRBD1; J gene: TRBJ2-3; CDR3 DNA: TGTGCCAGCAGCCCGCGACAGGGACAAGATACGCAGTATTTT; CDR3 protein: CASSPRQGQDTQYF
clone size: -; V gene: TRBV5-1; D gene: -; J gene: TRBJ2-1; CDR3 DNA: TGCGCCAGCAGCTTGGACGCCAGCTCCTACAATGAGCAGTTCTTC; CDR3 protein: CASSLDASSYNEQFF
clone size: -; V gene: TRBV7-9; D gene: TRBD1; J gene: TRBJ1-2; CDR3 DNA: TGTGCCAGCAGCTCGCGCGTCCCGGGACAGGGGCGAGGATTTTATGGCTACACCTTC; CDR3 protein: CASSSRVPGQGRGFYGYTF
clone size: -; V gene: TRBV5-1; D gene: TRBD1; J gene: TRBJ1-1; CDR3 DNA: TGCGCCAGCAGTCCCAAAAAGGACAGGATGAACACTGAAGCTTTCTTT; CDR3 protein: CASSPKKDRMNTEAFF
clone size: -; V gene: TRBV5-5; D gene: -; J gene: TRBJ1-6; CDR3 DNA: TGTGCCAGCAGCCCTCGTCTGGGAAATAATTCACCCCTCCACTTT; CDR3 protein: CASSPRLGNNSPLHF